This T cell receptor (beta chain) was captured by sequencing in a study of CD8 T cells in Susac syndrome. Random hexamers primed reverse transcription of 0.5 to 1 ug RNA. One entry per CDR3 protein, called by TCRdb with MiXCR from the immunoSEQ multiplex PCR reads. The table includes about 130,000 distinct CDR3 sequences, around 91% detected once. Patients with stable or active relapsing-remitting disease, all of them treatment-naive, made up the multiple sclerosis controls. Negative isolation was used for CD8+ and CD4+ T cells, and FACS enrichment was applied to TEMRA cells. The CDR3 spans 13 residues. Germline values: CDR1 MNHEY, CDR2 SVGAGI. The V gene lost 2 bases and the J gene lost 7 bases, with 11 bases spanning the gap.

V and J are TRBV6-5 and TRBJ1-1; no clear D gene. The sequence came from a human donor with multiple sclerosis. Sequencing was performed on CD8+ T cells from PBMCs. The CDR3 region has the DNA TGTGCCAGCAGTTACGGCCCCCGAAGTGAAGCTTTCTTT. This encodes CASSYGPRSEAFF.